This note documents a single T cell receptor (beta chain) sequence. The antigen is not known. This specimen belongs to a study of shared clonotypes between healthy human individuals. CD45RO-negative CD8 cells positively selected for CCR7 made up the naive population, which excluded terminally differentiated effector memory CD45RA+ cells. The length of the CDR3 is 14 residues. Germline-derived CDR1 and CDR2 are MNHEY and SMNVEV (reference sequence). Using immunoSEQ multiplex PCR, the repertoire was profiled, and TCRdb retains in-frame clones only, with some absent. The table has over 2,000,000 clones, just under 95% seen once. General study points: The naive CD4 repertoires of four donors were compared, and approximately 4.5% of clonotypes were shared. Blood was the sole source, and tissue repertoires probably differ. Larger estimated richness was generally seen in naive subsets than in memory subsets.

This rearrangement joins TRBV27 to TRBJ1-5; 8 bases agree with TRBD1. Sequencing input: naive CD8+ T cells from PBMCs. The sequence was obtained from a man between 18 and 29 years old in good health. Some clones in this sample may be carry-over from other donors' samples. Here the CDR3 reads CVSREQGVHQPQHF. The CDR3 coding sequence is TGTGTCTCACGCGAACAGGGGGTCCATCAGCCCCAGCATTTT.